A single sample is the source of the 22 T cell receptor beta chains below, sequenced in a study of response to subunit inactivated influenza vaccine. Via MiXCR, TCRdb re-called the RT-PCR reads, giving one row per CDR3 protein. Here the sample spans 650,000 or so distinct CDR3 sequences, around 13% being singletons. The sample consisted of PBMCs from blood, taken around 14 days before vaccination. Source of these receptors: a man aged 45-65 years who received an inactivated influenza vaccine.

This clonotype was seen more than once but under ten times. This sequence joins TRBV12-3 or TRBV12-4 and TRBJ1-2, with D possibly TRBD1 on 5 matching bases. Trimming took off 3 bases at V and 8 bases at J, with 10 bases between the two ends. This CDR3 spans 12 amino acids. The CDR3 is CASSLGVPGYTF. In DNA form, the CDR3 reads TGTGCCAGCAGTTTGGGGGTACCGGGCTACACCTTC.

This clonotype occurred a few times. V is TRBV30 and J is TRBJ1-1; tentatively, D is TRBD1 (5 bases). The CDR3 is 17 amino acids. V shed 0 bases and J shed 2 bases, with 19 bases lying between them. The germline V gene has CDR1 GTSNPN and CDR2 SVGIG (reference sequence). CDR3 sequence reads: CAWSVQYGAGVNTEAFF. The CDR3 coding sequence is TGTGCCTGGAGTGTACAGTACGGGGCGGGGGTAAACACTGAAGCTTTCTTT. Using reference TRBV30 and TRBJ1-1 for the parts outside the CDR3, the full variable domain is SQTIHQWPATLVQPVGSPLSLECTVEGTSNPNLYWYRQAAGRGLQLLFYSVGIGQISSEVPQNLSASRPQDRQFILSSKKLLLSDSGFYLCAWSVQYGAGVNTEAFFGQGTRLTVV.

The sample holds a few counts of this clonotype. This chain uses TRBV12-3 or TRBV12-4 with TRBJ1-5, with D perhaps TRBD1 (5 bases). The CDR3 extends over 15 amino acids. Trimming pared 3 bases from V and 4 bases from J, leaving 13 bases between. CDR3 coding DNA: TGTGCCAGCAGTTTGGGGGACGGCTTAAATCAGCCCCAGCATTTT. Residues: CASSLGDGLNQPQHF.

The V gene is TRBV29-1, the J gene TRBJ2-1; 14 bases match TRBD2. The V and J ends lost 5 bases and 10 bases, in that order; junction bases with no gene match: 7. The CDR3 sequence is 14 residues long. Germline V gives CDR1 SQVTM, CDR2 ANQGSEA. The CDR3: CSVRPGLAGEEQFF. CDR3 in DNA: TGCAGCGTTAGACCGGGACTAGCGGGAGAGGAGCAGTTCTTC.

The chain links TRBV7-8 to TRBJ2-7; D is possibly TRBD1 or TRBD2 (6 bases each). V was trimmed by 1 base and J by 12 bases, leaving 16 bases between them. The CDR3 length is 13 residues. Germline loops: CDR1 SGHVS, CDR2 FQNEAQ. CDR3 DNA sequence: TGTGCCAGCAGCTTAGTATTCGGGGGCTGGTGGTACTTC. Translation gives CASSLVFGGWWYF.

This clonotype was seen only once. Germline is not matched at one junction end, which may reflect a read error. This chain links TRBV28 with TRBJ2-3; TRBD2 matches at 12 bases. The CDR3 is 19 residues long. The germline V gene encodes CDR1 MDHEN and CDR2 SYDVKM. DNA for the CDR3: TGTGCCAGCAGTCCGCAGGGACTAGCGGGCTCCCCGGGCACAGATACTCAGTATTTT. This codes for CASSPQGLAGSPGTDTQYF.

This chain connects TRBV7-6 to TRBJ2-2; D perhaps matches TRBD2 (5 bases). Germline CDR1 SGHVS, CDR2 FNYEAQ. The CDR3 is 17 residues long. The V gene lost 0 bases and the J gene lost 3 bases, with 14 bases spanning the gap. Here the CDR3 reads CASSLALRGGDTGELFF. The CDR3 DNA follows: TGTGCCAGCAGCTTAGCGCTCCGGGGTGGTGACACCGGGGAGCTGTTTTTT.

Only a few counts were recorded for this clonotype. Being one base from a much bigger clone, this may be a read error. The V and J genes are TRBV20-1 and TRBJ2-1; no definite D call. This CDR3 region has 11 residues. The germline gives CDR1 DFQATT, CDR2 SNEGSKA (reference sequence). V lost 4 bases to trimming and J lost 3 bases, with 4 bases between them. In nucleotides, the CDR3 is TGCAGTGCTACCCTCTACAATGAGCAGTTCTTC. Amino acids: CSATLYNEQFF.

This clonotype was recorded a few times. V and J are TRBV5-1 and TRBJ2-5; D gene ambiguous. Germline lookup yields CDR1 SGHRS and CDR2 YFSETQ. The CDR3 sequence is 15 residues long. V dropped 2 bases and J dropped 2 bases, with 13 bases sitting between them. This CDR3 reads CASSFWYAEQETQYF. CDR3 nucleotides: TGCGCCAGCAGCTTCTGGTACGCAGAACAAGAGACCCAGTACTTC.

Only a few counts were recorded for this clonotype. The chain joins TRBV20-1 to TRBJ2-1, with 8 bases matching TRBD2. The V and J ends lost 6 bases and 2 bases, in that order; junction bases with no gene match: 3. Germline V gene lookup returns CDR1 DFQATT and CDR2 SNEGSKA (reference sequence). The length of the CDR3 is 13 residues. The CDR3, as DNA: TGCAGTGCGTTAGCGGGAACCTACAATGAGCAGTTCTTC. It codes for CSALAGTYNEQFF.

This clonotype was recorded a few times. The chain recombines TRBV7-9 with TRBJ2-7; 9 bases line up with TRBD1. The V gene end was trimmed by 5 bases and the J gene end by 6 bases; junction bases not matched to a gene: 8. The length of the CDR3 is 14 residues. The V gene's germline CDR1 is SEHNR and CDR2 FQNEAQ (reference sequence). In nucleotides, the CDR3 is TGTGCCAGCAGCGAAGCCGGGACAGGGTCCGAGCAGTACTTC. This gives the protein CASSEAGTGSEQYF.

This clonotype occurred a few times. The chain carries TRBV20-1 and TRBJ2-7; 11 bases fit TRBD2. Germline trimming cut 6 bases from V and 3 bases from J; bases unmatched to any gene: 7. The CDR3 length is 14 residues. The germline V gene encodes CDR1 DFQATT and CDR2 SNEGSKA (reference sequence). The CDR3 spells CSARSLAGGYEQYF. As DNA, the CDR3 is TGCAGTGCACGCTCCCTAGCGGGAGGCTACGAGCAGTACTTC.

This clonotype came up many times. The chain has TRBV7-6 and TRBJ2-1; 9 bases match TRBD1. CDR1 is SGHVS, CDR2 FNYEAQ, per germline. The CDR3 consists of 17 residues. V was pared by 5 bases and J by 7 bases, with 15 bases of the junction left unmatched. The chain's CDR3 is CASSQNTRQGEENEQFF. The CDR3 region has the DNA TGTGCCAGCAGCCAAAATACAAGACAGGGGGAGGAAAATGAGCAGTTCTTC.

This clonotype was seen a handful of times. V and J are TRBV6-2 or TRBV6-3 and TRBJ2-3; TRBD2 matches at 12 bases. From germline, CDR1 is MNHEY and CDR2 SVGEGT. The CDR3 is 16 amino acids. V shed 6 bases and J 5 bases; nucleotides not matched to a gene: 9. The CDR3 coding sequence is TGTGCCAGCAGACCAAGACTAGCGGGGGCGAAAGATACGCAGTATTTT. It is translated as CASRPRLAGAKDTQYF.

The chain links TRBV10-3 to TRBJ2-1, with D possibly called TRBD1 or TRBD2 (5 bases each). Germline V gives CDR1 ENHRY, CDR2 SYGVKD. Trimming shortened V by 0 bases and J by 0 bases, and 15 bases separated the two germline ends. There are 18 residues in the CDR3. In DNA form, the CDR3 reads TGTGCCATCAGTGAGTCGGGGACCCTGGTGACCTCCTACAATGAGCAGTTCTTC. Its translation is CAISESGTLVTSYNEQFF.

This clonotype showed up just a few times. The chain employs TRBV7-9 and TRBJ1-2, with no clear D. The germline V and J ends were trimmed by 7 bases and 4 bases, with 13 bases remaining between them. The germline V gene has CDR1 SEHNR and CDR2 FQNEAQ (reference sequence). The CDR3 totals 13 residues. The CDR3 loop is CASTGMAGYGYTF. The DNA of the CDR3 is TGTGCCAGCACCGGGATGGCGGGCTATGGCTACACCTTC.

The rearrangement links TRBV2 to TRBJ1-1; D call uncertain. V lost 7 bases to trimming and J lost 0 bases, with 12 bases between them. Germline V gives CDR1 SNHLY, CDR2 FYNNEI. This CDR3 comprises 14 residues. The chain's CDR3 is CASTTWEMNTEAFF. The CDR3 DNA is TGTGCCAGCACCACCTGGGAGATGAACACTGAAGCTTTCTTT.

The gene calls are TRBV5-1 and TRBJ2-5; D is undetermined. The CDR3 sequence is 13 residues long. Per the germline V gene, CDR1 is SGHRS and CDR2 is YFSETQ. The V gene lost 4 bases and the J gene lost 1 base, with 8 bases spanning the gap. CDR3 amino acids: CASSAQPQETQYF. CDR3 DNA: TGCGCCAGCAGCGCTCAGCCCCAAGAGACCCAGTACTTC.

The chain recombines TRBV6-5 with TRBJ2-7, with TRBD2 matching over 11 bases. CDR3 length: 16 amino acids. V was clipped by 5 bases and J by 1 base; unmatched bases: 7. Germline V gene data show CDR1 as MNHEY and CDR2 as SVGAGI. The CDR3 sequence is CASSTSSGRPSYEQYF. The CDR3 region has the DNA TGTGCCAGCAGTACTTCTAGCGGGAGGCCATCCTACGAGCAGTACTTC.

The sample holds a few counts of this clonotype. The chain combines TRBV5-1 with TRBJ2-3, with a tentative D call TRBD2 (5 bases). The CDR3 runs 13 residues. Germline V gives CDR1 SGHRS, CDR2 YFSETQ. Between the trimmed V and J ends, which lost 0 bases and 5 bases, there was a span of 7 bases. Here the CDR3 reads CASSLGGKDTQYF. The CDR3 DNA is TGCGCCAGCAGCTTGGGAGGGAAAGATACGCAGTATTTT.

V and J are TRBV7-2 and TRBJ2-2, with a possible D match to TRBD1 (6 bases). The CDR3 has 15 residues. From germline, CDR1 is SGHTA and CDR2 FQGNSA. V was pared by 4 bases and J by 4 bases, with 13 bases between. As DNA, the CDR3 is TGTGCCAGCAGCTCCCAAATCAGGGGCACCGGGGAGCTGTTTTTT. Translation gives CASSSQIRGTGELFF.

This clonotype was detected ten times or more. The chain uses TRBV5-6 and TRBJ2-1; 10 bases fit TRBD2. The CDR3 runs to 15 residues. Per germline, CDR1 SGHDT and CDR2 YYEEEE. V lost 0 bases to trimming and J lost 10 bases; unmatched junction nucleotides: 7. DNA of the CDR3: TGTGCCAGCAGCTTGGACCGAGCGGGAGGGTTGGAGCAGTTCTTC. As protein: CASSLDRAGGLEQFF.